Presented here are 22 T cell receptor beta chains from one specimen sequenced in a study of T cell repertoires in cytomegalovirus infection. TCRdb passed the reads through MiXCR, listing each CDR3 protein once. The data contain fewer than 700,000 distinct CDR3 sequences, roughly 26% of them seen just once; the ten biggest clones take up 8%. Sequencing input: CD8+ T cells from PBMCs. Receptors originate from a human donor in good health (CMV status not recorded). Some clones in this sample may be carry-over from other donors' samples.

The chain joins TRBV23-1 to TRBJ2-2, with 8 bases fitting TRBD1. TRBV23-1 is placed among ORFs of uncertain function. With 3 bases clipped from V and 1 base from J, the junction kept 7 bases outside the gene matches. There are 17 residues in the CDR3. The CDR3 DNA sequence: TGCGCCAGCAGTCATTCCGGCGGGACAGGGAACACCGGGGAGCTGTTTTTT. Translating gives CASSHSGGTGNTGELFF.

The rearrangement links TRBV9 to TRBJ2-1; unclear D gene. Between the trimmed V and J ends, which lost 3 bases and 4 bases, there was a span of 8 bases. CDR1 and CDR2 (germline): SGDLS, YYNGEE. This CDR3 region has 13 residues. As DNA, the CDR3 is TGTGCCAGCAGCGCCTACCTATACAATGAGCAGTTCTTC. Protein sequence: CASSAYLYNEQFF.

This clonotype turned up a few times. The V gene is TRBV7-9, the J gene TRBJ2-3; tentatively, D is TRBD1 (6 bases). With 4 bases removed from V and 3 bases from J, the gap between germline ends came to 8 bases. Germline V gene data show CDR1 as SEHNR and CDR2 as FQNEAQ (reference sequence). The CDR3 runs 13 residues. The CDR3 DNA reads TGTGCCAGCAGCTCAGACAGGACAGATACGCAGTATTTT. Translated, it gives CASSSDRTDTQYF.

The chain combines TRBV29-1 with TRBJ2-5; D ambiguous. The CDR3 loop spans 13 amino acids. Looked up from germline, CDR1 is SQVTM and CDR2 is ANQGSEA. V gave up 3 bases and J gave up 3 bases, with 11 bases separating them. The CDR3 loop is CSVDGPTEETQYF. The CDR3 DNA reads as TGCAGCGTTGATGGGCCCACCGAAGAGACCCAGTACTTC.

The CDR3 nucleotides read TGTGCCAGCAGTTACTCAGGAGGAGCGGGGGGGCCCACCGGGGAGCTGTTTTTT. This gives the protein CASSYSGGAGGPTGELFF. The rearrangement links TRBV6-5 to TRBJ2-2; TRBD2 matches at 10 bases. CDR3 size: 18 residues. Germline V CDR1 and CDR2: MNHEY, SVGAGI. The V and J ends lost 0 bases and 4 bases, in that order; junction bases with no gene match: 8.

This clonotype came up many times. This chain uses TRBV7-8 with TRBJ2-1, with 16 bases fitting TRBD2. After removal of 8 bases from V and 7 bases from J, the junction contained 2 bases not matched to a gene. This CDR3 is 14 amino acids long. The germline V gene encodes CDR1 SGHVS and CDR2 FQNEAQ. CDR3 loop: CASGTSGGANEQFF. The CDR3 nucleotides read TGTGCCAGCGGGACTAGCGGGGGGGCGAATGAGCAGTTCTTC.

This clonotype has a handful of counts. A read error may produce the germline difference seen at one junction end. The chain recombines TRBV7-9 with TRBJ1-6, with D unclear. Germline CDR1 reads SEHNR; CDR2 reads FQNEAQ (reference sequence). The CDR3 runs 17 residues. CDR3 sequence (DNA): TGTGCCAGCAGCTTAGCGCGAGGGTTTGAGGGAGATTCACCCCTCCATTTT. It codes for CASSLARGFEGDSPLHF.

The V and J genes are TRBV7-6 and TRBJ1-1; 7 bases agree with TRBD1. This CDR3 spans 17 amino acids. After removal of 0 bases from V and 0 bases from J, the junction contained 7 bases not matched to a gene. In germline, CDR1 is SGHVS, CDR2 FNYEAQ. CDR3 amino acids: CASSLATNRGMNTEAFF. Here the CDR3 DNA reads TGTGCCAGCAGCTTAGCCACCAACAGGGGCATGAACACTGAAGCTTTCTTT.

The chain employs TRBV20-1 and TRBJ1-1; maybe TRBD1 (5 bases). CDR3 length: 13 amino acids. Germline V gives CDR1 DFQATT, CDR2 SNEGSKA (reference sequence). The V and J ends lost 2 bases and 5 bases respectively, with 12 bases between them. The CDR3 loop is CSARLGGGTEAFF. The CDR3 DNA follows: TGCAGTGCTAGATTGGGGGGTGGGACTGAAGCTTTCTTT.

The genes are TRBV27 and TRBJ2-1; D is possibly TRBD1 (5 bases). The CDR3 extends over 14 amino acids. V shed 2 bases and J shed 6 bases, with 11 bases lying between them. The V gene's germline CDR1 is MNHEY and CDR2 SMNVEV (reference sequence). CDR3 protein: CASSLISQGNEQFF. CDR3 in DNA: TGTGCCAGCAGTTTAATTAGCCAGGGCAATGAGCAGTTCTTC.

This clonotype was counted only a few times. The genes are TRBV20-1 and TRBJ2-7, with TRBD2 as a possible D gene (5 bases). The ends were cut back, 2 bases at V and 3 bases at J, with 17 bases in the middle. Germline-derived CDR1 and CDR2 are DFQATT and SNEGSKA (reference sequence). The CDR3 covers 15 residues. The CDR3 DNA reads as TGCAGTGCTAGAAGTTCCGGGGATAGTAACTACGAGCAGTACTTC. Encoded protein: CSARSSGDSNYEQYF.

Concerning this clonotype itself: It may be a read error: a sequence one base away is much more abundant. V gene TRBV7-8 combines with J gene TRBJ1-1; the D is unclear. V lost 1 base and J lost 1, with 13 bases in between. Germline loops: CDR1 SGHVS, CDR2 FQNEAQ. CDR3 size: 16 residues. The CDR3 nucleotides are TGTGCCAGCAGCTTAGTCGAACCGCTACCGAACACTGAAGCTTTCTTT. Translated: CASSLVEPLPNTEAFF.

The J gene is TRBJ2-5, the V gene TRBV12-3 or TRBV12-4; 8 bases are shared with TRBD1. The ends lost 6 bases at V and 5 bases at J; junction bases unmatched: 8. The CDR3 has 14 amino acids. The CDR3 DNA reads TGTGCCAGCAGCTGGGGGACAGGTTTCGAGACCCAGTACTTC. Protein: CASSWGTGFETQYF.

In this sample, this clonotype turned up a few times. V and J are TRBV4-1 and TRBJ2-7; D possibly uses TRBD1 or TRBD2 (5 bases each). Germline lookup yields CDR1 MGHRA and CDR2 YSYEKL. Trimming removed 4 bases from V and 0 bases from J, with 16 bases in between. This CDR3 spans 16 amino acids. For the CDR3, the DNA is TGCGCCAGCAGCCTTTTCGGACCCGGGACCTCCTACGAGCAGTACTTC. Translation gives CASSLFGPGTSYEQYF.

This clonotype was observed a handful of times. V usage is TRBV6-2 or TRBV6-3 and J usage is TRBJ2-1, with 9 bases aligning to TRBD1. The length of the CDR3 is 15 residues. CDR1 MNHEY and CDR2 SVGEGT come from the germline V gene. V was pared by 5 bases and J by 2 bases, with 4 bases of the junction left unmatched. The CDR3 nucleotides read TGTGCCAGCAGTACGTGGGACAGGGCCTACAATGAGCAGTTCTTC. Translated: CASSTWDRAYNEQFF.

This clonotype occurred many times. This chain joins TRBV7-9 and TRBJ1-2; D unresolved. The CDR3 runs to 12 residues. V lost 3 bases to trimming and J lost 3 bases, with 5 bases between them. CDR1 SEHNR and CDR2 FQNEAQ come from the germline V gene (reference sequence). This chain's CDR3 is CASSFTHYGYTF. The DNA of the CDR3 is TGTGCCAGCAGCTTCACTCACTATGGCTACACCTTC.

This chain connects TRBV10-3 to TRBJ1-1, with TRBD1 matching over 8 bases. CDR3 length: 15 amino acids. With 3 bases clipped from V and 3 bases from J, the junction kept 6 bases outside the gene matches. Germline V gene data show CDR1 as ENHRY and CDR2 as SYGVKD. CDR3 DNA sequence: TGTGCCATCAGTGAAAGGACAGGGACTCACACTGAAGCTTTCTTT. Translating gives CAISERTGTHTEAFF.

V is TRBV28 and J is TRBJ2-7; D might be TRBD2 (6 bases). Trimming cost V 3 bases and J 3 bases, with 18 bases left between them. Germline loops: CDR1 MDHEN, CDR2 SYDVKM. The CDR3 has 16 residues. CDR3 region: CASSFSAQGLDYEQYV. CDR3 nucleotide sequence: TGTGCCAGCAGTTTTAGTGCGCAGGGACTGGACTACGAGCAGTACGTC.

This chain uses TRBV10-2 with TRBJ2-3, with 14 nucleotides matching TRBD2. V trimming: 8 bases; J trimming: 0 bases; junction bases outside the gene matches: 10. Looked up from germline, CDR1 is WSHSY and CDR2 is SAAADI. The CDR3 runs 18 residues. CDR3 sequence (DNA): TGCGCCAGCTGGACCGGGACTAGCGGGGGAACTAGCACAGATACGCAGTATTTT. Protein product: CASWTGTSGGTSTDTQYF.

The chain is built from TRBV28 and TRBJ1-1, with a possible D match to TRBD1 (6 bases). The V end was cut by 3 bases, the J end by 6 bases, with 11 bases between. Germline V gene sequence: CDR1 MDHEN, CDR2 SYDVKM. The CDR3 has 13 residues. The CDR3 DNA follows: TGTGCCAGCAGTTTCAGGGGAAGGCCTGAAGCTTTCTTT. Translation: CASSFRGRPEAFF.

As for this clonotype: Germline is not matched at one junction end, which may reflect a read error. The chain is built from TRBV20-1 and TRBJ2-1; TRBD1 is a possible D gene (7 bases). The CDR3 runs 16 residues. Per germline, CDR1 DFQATT and CDR2 SNEGSKA (reference sequence). The CDR3 region is CSTRDWRDSSYNEQFF. In nucleotides, the CDR3 is TGCAGTACTAGAGATTGGCGGGACAGCTCCTACAATGAGCAGTTCTTC.

In this sample, this clonotype turned up a few times. V is TRBV6-2 or TRBV6-3 and J is TRBJ1-6; TRBD1 agrees at 8 bases. With V trimmed by 4 bases and J by 7 bases, 9 bases remained unmatched. Germline V CDR1 and CDR2: MNHEY, SVGEGT. The CDR3 is made up of 16 amino acids. The CDR3 reads CASSSGTGWSNSPLHF. In nucleotides, the CDR3 is TGTGCCAGCAGTTCCGGGACAGGATGGTCAAATTCACCCCTCCACTTT.